These 24 T cell receptor beta chains were all obtained from the same sample, sequenced in a study of blood T cell repertoires in COVID-19. TCRdb's table, derived via immunoSEQ multiplex PCR, lists solely in-frame clones and lacks some. The repertoire consists of about 110,000 clones, with 88% occurring once and the leading ten covering over 2%. Input material: peripheral blood. These receptors all stem from a human donor in a cohort sampled during active COVID-19.

This clone was recorded a few times. The chain employs TRBV4-2 and TRBJ1-2; D gene ambiguous. Germline V lookup: CDR1 LGHNA, CDR2 YNFKEQ. Trimming took 0 bases from V and 4 from J, leaving 6 bases between them. The CDR3 sequence is 13 residues long. Written as DNA, the CDR3 is TGTGCCAGCAGCCAAGATCAGGTCTATGGCTACACCTTC. It codes for CASSQDQVYGYTF.

V is TRBV18 and J is TRBJ2-5, with 7 bases identical to TRBD1. In germline, CDR1 is KGHSH, CDR2 LQKENI. With V trimmed by 0 bases and J by 2 bases, 0 bases remained unmatched. This CDR3 has 14 residues. DNA for the CDR3: TGTGCCAGCTCACCACCGGGACAGCAAGAGACCCAGTACTTC. It yields the protein CASSPPGQQETQYF.

The V and J genes are TRBV11-2 and TRBJ2-7; 9 positions agree with TRBD1. V dropped 4 bases and J dropped 7; count of bases not matched to a gene: 11. The CDR3 is 15 amino acids. CDR1 is SGHAT and CDR2 is FQNNGV in the germline V gene. CDR3 DNA sequence: TGTGCCAGCAGCTCAGGATGGGACAGGGATGATGAGCAGTACTTC. Residues: CASSSGWDRDDEQYF. The whole variable domain, remainder taken from reference TRBV11-2 and TRBJ2-7, is EAGVAQSPRYKIIEKRQSVAFWCNPISGHATLYWYQQILGQGPKLLIQFQNNGVVDDSQLPKDRFSAERLKGVDSTLKIQPAKLEDSAVYLCASSSGWDRDDEQYFGPGTRLTVT.

This chain connects TRBV5-1 to TRBJ1-2; D may be TRBD1 (5 bases). This CDR3 region has 15 residues. CDR1 is SGHRS and CDR2 is YFSETQ in the germline V gene. V lost 0 bases and J 5 bases, leaving 14 bases between the germline ends. CDR3 protein: CASSLGQRTGYGYTF. CDR3 sequence (DNA): TGCGCCAGCAGCTTGGGCCAACGTACAGGTTATGGCTACACCTTC.

This sequence joins TRBV5-1 and TRBJ2-2; TRBD1 aligns across 10 bases. V lost 4 bases to trimming and J lost 2 bases; unmatched junction nucleotides: 2. The germline gives CDR1 SGHRS, CDR2 YFSETQ. The CDR3 has 15 residues. CDR3 in amino acids: CASSRDRGNTGELFF. DNA for the CDR3: TGCGCCAGCAGCAGGGACAGGGGAAACACCGGGGAGCTGTTTTTT.

The chain joins TRBV6-6 to TRBJ1-2, with no clear D. The CDR3 has 15 residues. V was pared by 10 bases and J by 6 bases, with 24 bases between. Germline assignment: CDR1 MNHNY and CDR2 SVGAGI (reference sequence). The CDR3 sequence is CATHPWSAAEDGYTF. CDR3 bases: TGTGCCACCCACCCGTGGAGCGCAGCAGAAGATGGCTACACCTTC.

This chain's CDR3 is CATSRDPAGDNEQFF. The CDR3 coding sequence is TGTGCCACCAGCAGAGATCCAGCGGGAGATAATGAGCAGTTCTTC. This rearrangement joins TRBV15 to TRBJ2-1; the match to TRBD2 covers 8 bases. Germline V lookup: CDR1 LNHNV, CDR2 YYDKDF (reference sequence). With V trimmed by 0 bases and J by 7 bases, 5 bases remained unmatched. The CDR3 has 15 amino acids.

V gene TRBV5-1 combines with J gene TRBJ2-5, with D possibly being TRBD2 (5 bases). The germline V and J ends were trimmed by 1 base and 4 bases, with 11 bases remaining between them. The CDR3 sequence is 14 residues long. Germline CDR1 is SGHRS and CDR2 is YFSETQ. The CDR3, as DNA: TGCGCCAGCAGCTTGACTAGTGTGGGAGAGACCCAGTACTTC. Its translation: CASSLTSVGETQYF.

This chain joins TRBV5-1 and TRBJ2-6; D remains unclear. Trimming shortened V by 4 bases and J by 2 bases, and 10 bases separated the two germline ends. CDR1 SGHRS and CDR2 YFSETQ come from the germline V gene. This CDR3 comprises 15 residues. DNA of the CDR3: TGCGCCAGCAGCCCACAGCCAACTGGGGCCAACGTCCTGACTTTC. This encodes CASSPQPTGANVLTF. The variable domain in full, with the rest retrieved from reference TRBV5-1 and TRBJ2-6, is KAGVTQTPRYLIKTRGQQVTLSCSPISGHRSVSWYQQTPGQGLQFLFEYFSETQRNKGNFPGRFSGRQFSNSRSEMNVSTLELGDSALYLCASSPQPTGANVLTFGAGSRLTVL.

This chain uses TRBV7-9 with TRBJ1-2; 8 positions agree with TRBD1. V lost 4 bases and J lost 8; bases outside the gene matches: 0. In germline, CDR1 is SEHNR, CDR2 FQNEAQ (reference sequence). This CDR3 comprises 11 residues. The CDR3 sequence is CASSSGGGYTF. The CDR3 DNA reads TGTGCCAGCAGCTCAGGGGGCGGCTACACCTTC.

This rearrangement joins TRBV18 to TRBJ1-3; TRBD1 matches 9 bases. The CDR3 is 15 amino acids. Trimming at V came to 4 bases and at J to 2 bases, leaving 3 bases not matched to a gene. CDR1 is KGHSH, CDR2 LQKENI, per germline. CDR3 sequence reads: CASSRTGEAGNTIYF. The CDR3 DNA follows: TGTGCCAGCTCACGGACAGGGGAGGCTGGAAACACCATATATTTT.

The rearrangement joins TRBV12-2 to TRBJ1-1; TRBD1 is taken as the D call from the table, unchecked against the DNA. TRBV12-2 is assigned pseudogene status. This CDR3 has 17 residues. The CDR3 sequence: CASRSAQSRQGNTEAFF. As DNA, the CDR3 is TGTGCAAGTCGCTCTGCCCAGAGCCGACAGGGCAACACTGAAGCTTTCTTT.

In this sample, this clone turned up once. The V gene is TRBV5-1, the J gene TRBJ2-7; 7 bases are shared with TRBD1. The CDR3 sequence is 15 residues long. The trim removed 0 bases at V and 5 bases at J, leaving 8 bases unmatched. Germline V gene sequence: CDR1 SGHRS, CDR2 YFSETQ. CDR3 nucleotides: TGCGCCAGCAGCTTGGTAGGGGGCAGGGTTAACGAGCAGTACTTC. Its protein product is CASSLVGGRVNEQYF.

The chain carries TRBV9 and TRBJ1-5; D uncertain. Between the trimmed V and J ends, which lost 4 bases and 7 bases, there was a span of 12 bases. Germline V lookup: CDR1 SGDLS, CDR2 YYNGEE. This CDR3 is built from 13 residues. The DNA of the CDR3 is TGTGCCAGCAGCCCAGCCGGGGAACAGCCCCAGCATTTT. It codes for CASSPAGEQPQHF.

The chain links TRBV28 to TRBJ2-7; 7 nucleotides line up with TRBD2. Trimming at V came to 9 bases and at J to 4 bases, leaving 9 bases not matched to a gene. This CDR3 comprises 13 residues. CDR1 is MDHEN and CDR2 is SYDVKM in the germline V gene. The CDR3 sequence: CASVGGEGYEQYF. DNA of the CDR3: TGTGCCAGTGTGGGAGGGGAAGGGTACGAGCAGTACTTC.

The genes are TRBV25-1 and TRBJ1-1; tentatively, D is TRBD1 (6 bases). Between the trimmed V and J ends, which lost 3 bases and 4 bases, there was a span of 12 bases. This CDR3 is 14 amino acids long. Germline CDR1 MGHDK, CDR2 SYGVNS. CDR3 region: CASSDGGGSTEAFF. The CDR3 DNA is TGTGCCAGCAGTGATGGGGGCGGGAGCACTGAAGCTTTCTTT.

The chain employs TRBV4-2 and TRBJ2-7, with TRBD1 matching over 7 bases. After removal of 3 bases from V and 2 bases from J, the junction contained 4 bases not matched to a gene. The CDR3 is made up of 14 amino acids. Germline CDR1 reads LGHNA; CDR2 reads YNFKEQ. CDR3 region: CASSQTTGPYEQYF. For the CDR3, the DNA is TGTGCCAGCAGCCAGACGACAGGGCCCTACGAGCAGTACTTC.

The genes are TRBV5-1 and TRBJ1-1; D might be TRBD1 (6 bases). Trimming cost V 4 bases and J 8 bases, with 18 bases left between them. This CDR3 is 14 amino acids long. CDR1 is SGHRS and CDR2 is YFSETQ in the germline V gene. The CDR3 nucleotides read TGCGCCAGCAGCATCCTACAGGGCATGAGAGAAGCTTTCTTT. Its translation is CASSILQGMREAFF.

The chain recombines TRBV6-5 with TRBJ2-2, with TRBD1 matching 7 bases. Germline lookup yields CDR1 MNHEY and CDR2 SVGAGI. With 6 bases clipped from V and 5 bases from J, the junction kept 0 bases outside the gene matches. The CDR3 contains 12 residues. The CDR3 DNA sequence: TGTGCCAGCAGGACAGGGACCGGGGAGCTGTTTTTT. This sequence encodes CASRTGTGELFF.

The chain uses TRBV19 and TRBJ2-1, with D perhaps matching TRBD1 (5 bases). The CDR3 length is 16 residues. The germline gives CDR1 LNHDA, CDR2 SQIVND (reference sequence). V was clipped by 0 bases and J by 4 bases, with 13 bases between them. The CDR3 bases are TGTGCCAGTAGTATAGAGATGAGACAGCCGTACAATGAGCAGTTCTTC. It translates to CASSIEMRQPYNEQFF.

J is TRBJ1-6 and V is TRBV2; the D gene is possibly TRBD1 (5 bases). This CDR3 has 15 residues. Trimming cost V 6 bases and J 5 bases, with 14 bases left between them. Germline CDR1 is SNHLY and CDR2 is FYNNEI. The CDR3 bases are TGTGCCAGCAGGGCCCGACAGAACGATAATTCACCCCTCCACTTT. Translating it yields CASRARQNDNSPLHF.

This chain connects TRBV6-1 to TRBJ2-5; 8 nucleotides match TRBD1. The V gene end was trimmed by 4 bases and the J gene end by 4 bases; junction bases not matched to a gene: 14. Germline CDR1 is MNHNS and CDR2 is SASEGT. The CDR3 consists of 17 residues. The CDR3 nucleotides are TGTGCCAGCAGTGCCCCTGGAAGAAACAGGGGGACAGAGACCCAGTACTTC. Translated: CASSAPGRNRGTETQYF.

The rearrangement links TRBV28 to TRBJ1-3, with TRBD1 matching 7 bases. Looked up from germline, CDR1 is MDHEN and CDR2 is SYDVKM. This CDR3 region has 13 residues. V lost 6 bases to trimming and J lost 4 bases; unmatched junction nucleotides: 3. This CDR3 is CASRSGQGNTIYF. DNA for the CDR3: TGTGCCAGCAGGTCGGGACAGGGAAACACCATATATTTT.

The chain joins TRBV19 to TRBJ1-2, with TRBD1 as a possible D gene (5 bases). The CDR3 totals 15 residues. Trimming removed 3 bases at V and 4 bases at J, with 15 bases between. The germline V gene has CDR1 LNHDA and CDR2 SQIVND (reference sequence). Written as DNA, the CDR3 is TGTGCCAGTAGTATGGATACCGACAGCCCCTATGGCTACACCTTC. Its protein is CASSMDTDSPYGYTF.